The source of this T cell receptor beta chain is a study of T cell repertoires in cytomegalovirus infection. About this clonotype: Antigen: not known.

The CDR3 runs 13 residues. V lost 10 bases and J 1 base, leaving 13 bases between the germline ends. CDR1 and CDR2 from the germline V gene are LNHNV and YYDKDF (reference sequence). TCRdb independently ran MiXCR on the reads; one entry per CDR3 protein. This table holds some 800,000 distinct CDR3 sequences, roughly 28% found once. The sample was cultured CD8+ T cells from PBMCs, taken from culture after CMV antigen stimulation. The J gene is TRBJ2-5, the V gene TRBV15; D unclear. This receptor was obtained from a human donor in good health (CMV status not recorded). Some clones in this sample may be carry-over from other donors' samples. Here the CDR3 DNA reads TGTGCCATCTCCTTCCGACTCCAAGAGACCCAGTACTTC. This gives the protein CAISFRLQETQYF.